What follows are 21 T cell receptor beta chains derived from one specimen sequenced in a study of patients and donors after allogeneic stem cell transplantation. TCRdb re-analysed the RT-PCR reads in MiXCR, keeping a single row per CDR3 protein. The sample shows tens of thousands of distinct CDR3 sequences, 5% of them seen only once. What was sequenced was blood, either unsorted or a sorted T cell fraction (not recorded which). These receptor sequences come from a human donor who was either an allogeneic HSCT recipient or a stem cell or donor lymphocyte infusion donor (not recorded which). It is not recorded whose cells these are; they may come from a transplant donor.

This clonotype was detected many times. The V and J genes are TRBV25-1 and TRBJ2-2, with TRBD1 matching over 10 bases. V was clipped by 4 bases and J by 4 bases; unmatched bases: 9. Germline CDR1 MGHDK, CDR2 SYGVNS. The CDR3 is 17 residues long. This CDR3 reads CASSALPGQGITGELFF. DNA for the CDR3: TGTGCCAGCAGTGCCCTTCCGGGACAGGGGATCACCGGGGAGCTGTTTTTT.

This chain links TRBV30 with TRBJ2-3; D possibly uses TRBD1 or TRBD2 (5 bases each). In germline, CDR1 is GTSNPN, CDR2 SVGIG (reference sequence). The length of the CDR3 is 14 residues. Between the trimmed V and J ends, which lost 1 base and 3 bases, there was a span of 11 bases. The CDR3 loop reads CAWSDGTSTDTQYF. In DNA, the CDR3 is TGTGCCTGGAGTGACGGGACCTCTACAGATACGCAGTATTTT.

This clonotype turned up a few times. The CDR3 region has the DNA TGTGCCAGCTCACCACCAAGGGGATCCGGTAGGACAGATACGCAGTATTTT. This encodes CASSPPRGSGRTDTQYF. The chain carries TRBV18 and TRBJ2-3; D is perhaps TRBD1 (5 bases). The V gene lost 0 bases and the J gene lost 3 bases, with 16 bases spanning the gap. The CDR3 consists of 17 residues. Germline CDR1 and CDR2: KGHSH and LQKENI.

This clonotype was found many times. The J gene is TRBJ2-3, the V gene TRBV2, with D possibly TRBD2 on 5 matching bases. Per the germline V gene, CDR1 is SNHLY and CDR2 is FYNNEI. With 6 bases removed from V and 1 base from J, the gap between germline ends came to 11 bases. The CDR3 has 14 residues. CDR3: CASRGDSGTDTQYF. In nucleotides, the CDR3 is TGTGCCAGCAGGGGAGACTCGGGCACAGATACGCAGTATTTT.

This clonotype was detected ten times or more. This chain connects TRBV6-5 to TRBJ2-7, with D hard to call. V lost 2 bases and J lost 2, with 10 bases in between. CDR3 size: 14 residues. Germline V gene lookup returns CDR1 MNHEY and CDR2 SVGAGI. This CDR3 is CASSYQAVPYEQYF. The CDR3 coding sequence is TGTGCCAGCAGTTACCAGGCAGTCCCCTACGAGCAGTACTTC.

This clonotype showed up many times. The chain carries TRBV7-3 and TRBJ2-3; D tentatively reads TRBD1 or TRBD2 (5 bases each). Per the germline V gene, CDR1 is SGHTA and CDR2 is FQGTGA. The CDR3 length is 13 residues. V was pared by 0 bases and J by 4 bases, with 5 bases between. The CDR3 here is CASSLTGADTQYF. The DNA for the CDR3 is TGTGCCAGCAGCTTAACGGGGGCAGATACGCAGTATTTT.

This clonotype came up a few times. The chain carries TRBV5-4 and TRBJ2-3, with 8 bases that match TRBD2. The germline V gene encodes CDR1 SGHNT and CDR2 YYREEE (reference sequence). The V segment lost 4 bases and the J segment 2 bases; nucleotides outside the gene matches: 9. The CDR3 is made up of 16 amino acids. The CDR3 sequence: CASSPRGGLSTDTQYF. In DNA, the CDR3 is TGTGCCAGCAGCCCACGGGGGGGCCTATCCACAGATACGCAGTATTTT.

This clonotype was detected many times. The chain couples TRBV18 to TRBJ1-2; the D gene is possibly TRBD1 (5 bases). Germline V gene lookup returns CDR1 KGHSH and CDR2 LQKENI. Trimming left V 7 bases short and J 3 bases short, with 15 bases between. The CDR3 spans 14 residues. The CDR3 nucleotides read TGTGCCAGCTTCCCGGGGCGAGAGGACTATGGCTACACCTTC. As protein: CASFPGREDYGYTF. Full variable domain (outside the CDR3, taken from reference TRBV18 and TRBJ1-2): NAGVMQNPRHLVRRRGQEARLRCSPMKGHSHVYWYRQLPEEGLKFMVYLQKENIIDESGMPKERFSAEFPKEGPSILRIQQVVRGDSAAYFCASFPGREDYGYTFGSGTRLTVV.

In its sample, this clonotype was seen many times. Germline is not matched at one junction end, which may reflect a read error. V and J are TRBV28 and TRBJ2-4; TRBD1 aligns across 10 bases. CDR3 length equals 13 residues. Germline CDR1 is MDHEN and CDR2 is SYDVKM. The chain's CDR3 is CSSSGQGENIQYF. The CDR3 coding sequence is TGCTCCAGCAGCGGACAGGGGGAAAACATTCAGTACTTC.

The V and J genes are TRBV6-1 and TRBJ2-1, with TRBD2 matching over 8 bases. The J segment lost 7 bases and the V segment lost 8 bases, leaving 13 bases of the junction unmatched. Germline V gene sequence: CDR1 MNHNS, CDR2 SASEGT. The CDR3 spans 15 residues. For the CDR3, the DNA is TGTGCCAGCGGGTATTCCAGCGGGAGTCTGAATGAGCAGTTCTTC. Translation gives CASGYSSGSLNEQFF.

This clonotype was detected many times. This chain links TRBV12-3 or TRBV12-4 with TRBJ1-5; 8 bases map to TRBD1. V was pared by 2 bases and J by 6 bases, with 3 bases of the junction left unmatched. This CDR3 region has 14 residues. The CDR3 protein is CASSLQGASQPQHF. CDR3 bases: TGTGCCAGCAGTTTACAGGGGGCGAGTCAGCCCCAGCATTTT.

In this sample, this clonotype turned up many times. The chain couples TRBV24-1 to TRBJ2-1; a weak D match, TRBD2 (5 bases). This CDR3 has 18 residues. Germline V gene sequence: CDR1 KGHDR, CDR2 SFDVKD. The V end lost 4 bases, the J end lost 0 bases, and 18 bases lay between the germline ends. CDR3 nucleotide sequence: TGTGCCACCAGTGACCCCACTAGGGCGCAGAGCTCCTACAATGAGCAGTTCTTC. Its translation is CATSDPTRAQSSYNEQFF.

This clonotype has ten or more counts. The chain recombines TRBV20-1 with TRBJ2-5, with no clear D. V was cut by 3 bases and J by 2 bases, with 4 bases left in between. Germline CDR1 reads DFQATT; CDR2 reads SNEGSKA (reference sequence). CDR3 length equals 11 residues. The CDR3 DNA reads as TGCAGTGCTAGTTGGCAAGAGACCCAGTACTTC. It specifies CSASWQETQYF.

V is TRBV14 and J is TRBJ1-1; D is ambiguous. Trimming removed 4 bases at V and 0 bases at J, with 15 bases between. Germline CDR1 SGHDN, CDR2 FVKESK. The CDR3 covers 16 residues. CDR3 in amino acids: CASSLGHSGVNTEAFF. CDR3 nucleotide sequence: TGTGCCAGCAGCCTTGGCCATTCCGGGGTGAACACTGAAGCTTTCTTT.

This clonotype appeared many times. The chain combines TRBV20-1 with TRBJ2-3; D possibly corresponds to TRBD2 (5 bases). V lost 1 base, J lost 6 bases, and 17 bases lay in between. From germline, CDR1 is DFQATT and CDR2 SNEGSKA (reference sequence). The CDR3 is made up of 15 amino acids. In DNA, the CDR3 is TGCAGTGCTAGAGGGGCCCCGGGAACCTTGGATACGCAGTATTTT. The encoded protein is CSARGAPGTLDTQYF.

The chain has TRBV4-1 and TRBJ1-2; D call uncertain. This CDR3 has 12 amino acids. Trimming took 4 bases from V and 7 from J, leaving 10 bases between them. Per germline, CDR1 MGHRA and CDR2 YSYEKL. The CDR3 here is CASSPVAGGYTF. DNA of the CDR3: TGCGCCAGCAGCCCCGTCGCGGGTGGCTACACCTTC.

This clonotype was picked up a small number of times. The chain joins TRBV27 to TRBJ2-7, with D perhaps matching TRBD2 (7 bases). The length of the CDR3 is 16 residues. CDR1 is MNHEY, CDR2 SMNVEV, per germline (reference sequence). Between the trimmed V and J ends, which lost 2 bases and 6 bases, there was a span of 20 bases. CDR3 protein: CASSLRGRGGGLEQYF. For the CDR3, the DNA is TGTGCCAGCAGTTTACGGGGAAGGGGGGGGGGCCTCGAGCAGTACTTC.

This clonotype was seen many times. The rearrangement links TRBV20-1 to TRBJ1-5; 7 bases agree with TRBD1. Trimming took 5 bases from V and 1 from J; bases not matched to a gene: 11. The CDR3 sequence is 16 residues long. Germline V gives CDR1 DFQATT, CDR2 SNEGSKA (reference sequence). The CDR3 sequence is CSAPVGGRGSNQPQHF. CDR3 bases: TGCAGTGCTCCCGTAGGGGGCCGTGGGAGCAATCAGCCCCAGCATTTT.

This clonotype was counted between two and nine times. The chain recombines TRBV5-4 with TRBJ2-3; no definite D call. V lost 2 bases, J lost 1 base, and 5 bases lay in between. Germline V gene sequence: CDR1 SGHNT, CDR2 YYREEE (reference sequence). The CDR3 is 13 residues long. In nucleotides, the CDR3 is TGTGCCAGCAGCTTTTGGGGCACAGATACGCAGTATTTT. Its translation: CASSFWGTDTQYF.

This clonotype was detected many times. This chain uses TRBV4-2 with TRBJ1-3; D unresolved. Germline values: CDR1 LGHNA, CDR2 YNFKEQ. This CDR3 region has 17 residues. Trimming took off 1 base at V and 0 bases at J, with 13 bases between the two ends. The CDR3 sequence: CASSQVSEGYSGNTIYF. CDR3 DNA sequence: TGTGCCAGCAGCCAAGTTTCAGAAGGCTACTCTGGAAACACCATATATTTT.

The chain carries TRBV20-1 and TRBJ2-1, with 11 bases aligning to TRBD2. The CDR3 consists of 15 residues. Germline CDR1 is DFQATT and CDR2 is SNEGSKA (reference sequence). V lost 5 bases to trimming and J lost 9 bases; unmatched junction nucleotides: 12. Written as DNA, the CDR3 is TGCAGTGCTTCCGGAATTGGGCTAGCGGGGGGTGAGCAGTTCTTC. Translating it yields CSASGIGLAGGEQFF.